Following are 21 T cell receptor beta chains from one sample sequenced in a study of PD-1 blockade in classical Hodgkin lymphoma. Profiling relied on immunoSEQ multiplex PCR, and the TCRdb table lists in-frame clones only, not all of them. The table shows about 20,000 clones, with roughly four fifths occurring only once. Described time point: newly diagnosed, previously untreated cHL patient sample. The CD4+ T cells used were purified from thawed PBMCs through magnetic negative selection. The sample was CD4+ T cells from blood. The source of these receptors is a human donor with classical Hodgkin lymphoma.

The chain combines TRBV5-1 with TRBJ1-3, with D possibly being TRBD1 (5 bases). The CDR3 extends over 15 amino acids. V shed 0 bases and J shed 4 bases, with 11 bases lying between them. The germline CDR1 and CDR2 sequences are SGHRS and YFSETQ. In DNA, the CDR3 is TGCGCCAGCAGCTTGGCCTTGGGGGACGGAAACACCATATATTTT. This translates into CASSLALGDGNTIYF.

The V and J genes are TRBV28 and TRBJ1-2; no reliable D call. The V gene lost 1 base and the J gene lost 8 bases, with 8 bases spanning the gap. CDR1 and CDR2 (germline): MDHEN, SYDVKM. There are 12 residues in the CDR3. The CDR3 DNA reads TGTGCCAGCAGTTTATTCTCGGGGGGCTACACCTTC. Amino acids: CASSLFSGGYTF.

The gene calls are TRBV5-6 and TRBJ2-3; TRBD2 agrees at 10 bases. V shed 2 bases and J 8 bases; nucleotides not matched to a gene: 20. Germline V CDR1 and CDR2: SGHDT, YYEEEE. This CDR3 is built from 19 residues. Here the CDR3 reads CASSLYGAGGNPLVGTQYF. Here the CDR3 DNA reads TGTGCCAGCAGCTTATATGGAGCGGGAGGGAACCCTTTGGTTGGTACGCAGTATTTT.

For the CDR3, the DNA is TGTGCCAGCACAGGGGGATCACCCCTCCACTTT. It yields the protein CASTGGSPLHF. J is TRBJ1-6 and V is TRBV2; the match to TRBD1 covers 7 bases. V gave up 7 bases and J gave up 10 bases; unmatched junction bases: 1. Germline lookup yields CDR1 SNHLY and CDR2 FYNNEI. The CDR3 runs to 11 residues. The complete variable domain, with remaining parts taken from reference TRBV2 and TRBJ1-6, reads EPEVTQTPSHQVTQMGQEVILRCVPISNHLYFYWYRQILGQKVEFLVSFYNNEISEKSEIFDDQFSVERPDGSNFTLKIRSTKLEDSAMYFCASTGGSPLHFGNGTRLTVT.

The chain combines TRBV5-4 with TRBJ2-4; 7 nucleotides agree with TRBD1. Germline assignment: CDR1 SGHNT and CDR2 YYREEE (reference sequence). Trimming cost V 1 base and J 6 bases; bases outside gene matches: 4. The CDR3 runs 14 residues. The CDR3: CASSLRGRGNIQYF. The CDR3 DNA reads TGTGCCAGCAGCTTGAGGGGGCGAGGAAACATTCAGTACTTC.

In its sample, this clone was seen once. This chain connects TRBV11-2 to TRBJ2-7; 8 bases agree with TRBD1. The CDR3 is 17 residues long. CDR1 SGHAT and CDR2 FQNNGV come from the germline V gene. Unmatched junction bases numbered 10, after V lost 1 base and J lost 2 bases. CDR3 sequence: CASSLVGSGTGAYEQYF. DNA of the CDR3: TGTGCCAGCAGCTTAGTCGGGTCAGGGACAGGAGCCTACGAGCAGTACTTC.

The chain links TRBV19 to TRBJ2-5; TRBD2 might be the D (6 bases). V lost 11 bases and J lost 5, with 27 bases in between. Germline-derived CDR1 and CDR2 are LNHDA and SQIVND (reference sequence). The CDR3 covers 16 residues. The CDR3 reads CAPLSPSGRPLETQYF. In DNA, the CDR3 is TGTGCCCCCCTCAGCCCAAGTGGGAGGCCGCTGGAGACCCAGTACTTC. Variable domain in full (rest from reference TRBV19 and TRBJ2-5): DGGITQSPKYLFRKEGQNVTLSCEQNLNHDAMYWYRQDPGQGLRLIYYSQIVNDFQKGDIAEGYSVSREKKESFPLTVTSAQKNPTAFYLCAPLSPSGRPLETQYFGPGTRLLVL.

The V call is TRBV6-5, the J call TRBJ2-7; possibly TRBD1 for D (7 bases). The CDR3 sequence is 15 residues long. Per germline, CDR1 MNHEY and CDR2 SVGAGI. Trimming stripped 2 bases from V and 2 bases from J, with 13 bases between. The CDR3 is CASSYTGDSTYEQYF. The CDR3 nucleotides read TGTGCCAGCAGTTACACGGGGGACAGTACCTACGAGCAGTACTTC.

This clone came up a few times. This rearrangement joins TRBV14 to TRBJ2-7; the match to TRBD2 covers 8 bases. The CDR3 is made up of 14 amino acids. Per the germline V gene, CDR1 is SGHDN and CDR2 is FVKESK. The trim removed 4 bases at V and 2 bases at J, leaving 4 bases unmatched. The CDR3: CASSPGGVTYEQYF. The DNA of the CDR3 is TGTGCCAGCAGCCCCGGGGGGGTGACCTACGAGCAGTACTTC.

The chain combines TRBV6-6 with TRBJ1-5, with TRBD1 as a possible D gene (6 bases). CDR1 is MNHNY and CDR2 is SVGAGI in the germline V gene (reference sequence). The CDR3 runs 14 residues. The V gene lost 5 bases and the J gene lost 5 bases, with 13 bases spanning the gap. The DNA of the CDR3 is TGTGCCAGCAGTATTACAGGGAAGGATCAGCCCCAGCATTTT. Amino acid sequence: CASSITGKDQPQHF.

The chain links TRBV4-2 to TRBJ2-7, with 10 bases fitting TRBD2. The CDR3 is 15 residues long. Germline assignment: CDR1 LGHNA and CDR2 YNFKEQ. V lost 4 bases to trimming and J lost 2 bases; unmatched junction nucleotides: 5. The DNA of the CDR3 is TGTGCCAGCAGCCTCGGGACTAGCGAGACCTACGAGCAGTACTTC. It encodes CASSLGTSETYEQYF.

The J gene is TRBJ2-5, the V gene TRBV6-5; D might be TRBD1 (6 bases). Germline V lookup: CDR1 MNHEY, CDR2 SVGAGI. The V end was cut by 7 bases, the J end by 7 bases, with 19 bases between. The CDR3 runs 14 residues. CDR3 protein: CASNEPGQIGTQYF. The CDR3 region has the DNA TGTGCCAGCAACGAACCCGGACAGATCGGGACCCAGTACTTC.

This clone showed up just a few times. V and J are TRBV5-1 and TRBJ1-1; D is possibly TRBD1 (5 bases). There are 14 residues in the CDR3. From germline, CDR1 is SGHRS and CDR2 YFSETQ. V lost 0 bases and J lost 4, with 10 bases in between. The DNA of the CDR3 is TGCGCCAGCAGCTTGGGGGGCGGGTCCACTGAAGCTTTCTTT. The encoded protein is CASSLGGGSTEAFF.

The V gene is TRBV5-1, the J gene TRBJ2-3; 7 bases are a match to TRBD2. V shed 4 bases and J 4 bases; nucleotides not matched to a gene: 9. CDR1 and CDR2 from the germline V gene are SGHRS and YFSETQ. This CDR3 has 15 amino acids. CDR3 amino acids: CASSLAGVFADTQYF. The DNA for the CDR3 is TGCGCCAGCAGCCTTGCGGGAGTATTTGCAGATACGCAGTATTTT.

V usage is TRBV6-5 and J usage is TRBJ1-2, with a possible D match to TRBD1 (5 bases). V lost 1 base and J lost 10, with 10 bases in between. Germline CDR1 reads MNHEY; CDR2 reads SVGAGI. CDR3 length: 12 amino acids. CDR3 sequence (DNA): TGTGCCAGCAGTTACTGGGGGGGTATCTACACCTTC. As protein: CASSYWGGIYTF.

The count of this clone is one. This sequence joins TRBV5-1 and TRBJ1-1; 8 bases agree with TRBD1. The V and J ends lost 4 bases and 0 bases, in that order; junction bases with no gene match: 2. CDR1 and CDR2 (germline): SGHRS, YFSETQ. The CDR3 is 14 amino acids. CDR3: CASSADRVNTEAFF. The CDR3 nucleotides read TGCGCCAGCAGCGCGGACAGGGTGAACACTGAAGCTTTCTTT.

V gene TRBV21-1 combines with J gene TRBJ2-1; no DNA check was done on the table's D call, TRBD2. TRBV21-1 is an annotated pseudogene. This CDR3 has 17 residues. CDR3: CATPELAGGQSGNEQFF. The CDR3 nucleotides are TGTGCCACCCCGGAACTAGCGGGAGGGCAATCTGGCAATGAGCAGTTCTTC.

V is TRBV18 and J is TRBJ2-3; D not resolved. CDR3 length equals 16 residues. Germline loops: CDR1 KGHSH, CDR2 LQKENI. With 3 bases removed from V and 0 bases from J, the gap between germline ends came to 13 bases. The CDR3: CASSPLVGPSTDTQYF. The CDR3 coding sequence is TGTGCCAGCTCACCGCTCGTCGGGCCTAGCACAGATACGCAGTATTTT.

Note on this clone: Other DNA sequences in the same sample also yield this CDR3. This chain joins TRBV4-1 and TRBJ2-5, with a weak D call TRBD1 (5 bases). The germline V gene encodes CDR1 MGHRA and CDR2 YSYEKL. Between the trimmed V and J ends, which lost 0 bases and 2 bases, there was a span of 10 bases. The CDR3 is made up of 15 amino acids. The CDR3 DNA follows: TGCGCCAGCAGCCAAGATCGTAGGGGACAAGAGACCCAGTACTTC. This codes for CASSQDRRGQETQYF.

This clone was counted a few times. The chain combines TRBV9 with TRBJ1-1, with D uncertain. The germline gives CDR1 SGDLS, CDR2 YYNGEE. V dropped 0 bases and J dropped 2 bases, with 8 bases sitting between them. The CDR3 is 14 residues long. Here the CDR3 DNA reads TGTGCCAGCAGCGTAGTGTTGGGTAACACTGAAGCTTTCTTT. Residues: CASSVVLGNTEAFF.

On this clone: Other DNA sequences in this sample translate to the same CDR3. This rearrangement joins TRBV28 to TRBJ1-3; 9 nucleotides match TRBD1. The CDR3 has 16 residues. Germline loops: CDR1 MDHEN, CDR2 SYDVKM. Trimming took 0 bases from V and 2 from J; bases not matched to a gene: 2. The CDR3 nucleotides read TGTGCCAGCAGTTTATGGGACAGGGGCCCTGGAAACACCATATATTTT. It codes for CASSLWDRGPGNTIYF.